These 13 T cell receptor beta chains share one sample of origin, sequenced in a study of identical twins. A single record per CDR3 protein comes from TCRdb applying MiXCR to the 5' RACE reads. The repertoire consists of about 530,000 distinct CDR3 sequences, with about 22% occurring once and the leading ten covering approximately 0.49%. These data also featured in a second study, about yellow fever vaccine responses in identical twins.

Input material: CD4+ T cells sorted from blood. The receptors here all came from a woman under 30 in good health.

This clonotype has only a few counts. The DNA of the CDR3 is TGTGCCAGCACCGCCTCGTTAGCCAAAAACATTCAGTACTTC. Residues: CASTASLAKNIQYF. The rearrangement uses TRBV12-3 or TRBV12-4 and TRBJ2-4, with D uncertain. The CDR3 is 14 residues long. V was pared by 7 bases and J by 0 bases, with 10 bases between.

The chain carries TRBV6-1 and TRBJ2-7; possibly TRBD2 for D (6 bases). Trimming stripped 3 bases from V and 6 bases from J, with 15 bases between. The CDR3 covers 14 residues. Per the germline V gene, CDR1 is MNHNS and CDR2 is SASEGT. CDR3 coding DNA: TGTGCCAGCAGTGAGGTCGGTGGGGGGAGCGAGCAGTACGTC. Its translation is CASSEVGGGSEQYV.

Only a few counts were recorded for this clonotype. The rearrangement joins TRBV5-1 to TRBJ2-3; TRBD2 matches 13 bases. This CDR3 spans 17 amino acids. Trimming removed 0 bases from V and 1 base from J; junction bases left unmatched: 2. CDR1 and CDR2 from the germline V gene are SGHRS and YFSETQ. As DNA, the CDR3 is TGCGCCAGCAGCTTGGCCGGGACTAGCGGGGGCACAGATACGCAGTATTTT. Its protein is CASSLAGTSGGTDTQYF.

This clonotype was picked up a small number of times. This chain connects TRBV2 to TRBJ2-7, with 8 bases matching TRBD1. V shed 5 bases, J shed 5 bases, and the junction held 5 bases outside the gene matches. Germline lookup yields CDR1 SNHLY and CDR2 FYNNEI. This CDR3 has 13 amino acids. In nucleotides, the CDR3 is TGTGCCAGCAGTCGACAGGGGCCCAACGAGCAGTACGTC. Translation: CASSRQGPNEQYV.

This clonotype was picked up a small number of times. The rearrangement links TRBV9 to TRBJ2-3, with D perhaps matching TRBD2 (6 bases). Germline V gene lookup returns CDR1 SGDLS and CDR2 YYNGEE. The germline V and J ends were trimmed by 5 bases and 6 bases, with 19 bases remaining between them. The CDR3 has 15 amino acids. The chain's CDR3 is CASSLWRGIGDTQYF. The CDR3 DNA reads as TGTGCCAGCAGTCTATGGCGGGGAATTGGCGATACGCAGTATTTT.

This sequence joins TRBV4-1 and TRBJ2-1; D gene ambiguous. V was trimmed by 3 bases and J by 3 bases, leaving 15 bases between them. The germline V gene encodes CDR1 MGHRA and CDR2 YSYEKL. This CDR3 has 16 residues. CDR3 nucleotides: TGCGCCAGCAGCCACACGTCTAACGGTTTCTACAATGAGCAGTTCTTC. Translation: CASSHTSNGFYNEQFF.

This clonotype was seen ten or more times. This sequence joins TRBV7-7 and TRBJ2-5, with 10 bases identical to TRBD2. Germline CDR1 reads SSHAT; CDR2 reads FNYEAQ (reference sequence). The CDR3 loop spans 15 amino acids. V trimming: 1 base; J trimming: 2 bases; junction bases outside the gene matches: 1. The CDR3 here is CASSLGTSGQETQYF. CDR3 nucleotide sequence: TGTGCCAGCAGCTTAGGGACTAGCGGTCAAGAGACCCAGTACTTC.

The table lists this clonotype with a few counts. V is TRBV4-2 and J is TRBJ1-1; TRBD1 is a possible D gene (5 bases). V was cut by 0 bases and J by 10 bases, with 18 bases left in between. Germline loops: CDR1 LGHNA, CDR2 YNFKEQ. CDR3 size: 15 residues. CDR3 nucleotides: TGTGCCAGCAGCCAAGACGGAGGACCCTTCGGGGGAGCTTTCTTT. Its translation is CASSQDGGPFGGAFF.

The chain uses TRBV12-3 or TRBV12-4 and TRBJ2-2, with D possibly TRBD1 on 6 matching bases. The CDR3 is 14 residues long. V gave up 6 bases and J gave up 2 bases, with 10 bases separating them. DNA for the CDR3: TGTGCCAGCAGGATGGACAGTAACACCGGGGAGCTGTTTTTT. As protein: CASRMDSNTGELFF.

In its sample, this clonotype was seen a few times. This chain joins TRBV5-1 and TRBJ2-3; D tentatively fits TRBD1 or TRBD2 (5 bases each). The V end lost 5 bases, the J end lost 0 bases, and 16 bases lay between the germline ends. The CDR3 loop spans 16 amino acids. CDR1 SGHRS and CDR2 YFSETQ come from the germline V gene. The CDR3 protein is CASSSTGTGSTDTQYF. In DNA, the CDR3 is TGCGCCAGCAGTTCCACCGGGACGGGAAGCACAGATACGCAGTATTTT.

This clonotype was counted between two and nine times. This rearrangement joins TRBV12-3 or TRBV12-4 to TRBJ2-1; D might be TRBD1 or TRBD2, each matching 5 bases. The CDR3 loop spans 13 amino acids. Trimming shortened V by 7 bases and J by 8 bases, and 15 bases separated the two germline ends. The CDR3 DNA reads TGTGCCAGCACCACCGGGACGACCGATGAGCAGTTCTTC. It is translated as CASTTGTTDEQFF.

This clonotype was counted a few times. The chain carries TRBV6-5 and TRBJ1-2, with no clear D. This CDR3 has 14 residues. With 0 bases removed from V and 2 bases from J, the gap between germline ends came to 7 bases. CDR1 is MNHEY, CDR2 SVGAGI, per germline. CDR3 nucleotides: TGTGCCAGCAGTTACTCAGGCAACAACTATGGCTACACCTTC. Translating it yields CASSYSGNNYGYTF.

CDR3: CAIRGQETANEQFF. In DNA form, the CDR3 reads TGTGCCATCAGGGGACAGGAGACCGCCAATGAGCAGTTCTTC. This chain connects TRBV10-3 to TRBJ2-1; 8 bases fit TRBD1. The junction had 7 bases not matched to a gene; V was cut back by 6 bases and J by 6 bases. Looked up from germline, CDR1 is ENHRY and CDR2 is SYGVKD. This CDR3 has 14 amino acids.